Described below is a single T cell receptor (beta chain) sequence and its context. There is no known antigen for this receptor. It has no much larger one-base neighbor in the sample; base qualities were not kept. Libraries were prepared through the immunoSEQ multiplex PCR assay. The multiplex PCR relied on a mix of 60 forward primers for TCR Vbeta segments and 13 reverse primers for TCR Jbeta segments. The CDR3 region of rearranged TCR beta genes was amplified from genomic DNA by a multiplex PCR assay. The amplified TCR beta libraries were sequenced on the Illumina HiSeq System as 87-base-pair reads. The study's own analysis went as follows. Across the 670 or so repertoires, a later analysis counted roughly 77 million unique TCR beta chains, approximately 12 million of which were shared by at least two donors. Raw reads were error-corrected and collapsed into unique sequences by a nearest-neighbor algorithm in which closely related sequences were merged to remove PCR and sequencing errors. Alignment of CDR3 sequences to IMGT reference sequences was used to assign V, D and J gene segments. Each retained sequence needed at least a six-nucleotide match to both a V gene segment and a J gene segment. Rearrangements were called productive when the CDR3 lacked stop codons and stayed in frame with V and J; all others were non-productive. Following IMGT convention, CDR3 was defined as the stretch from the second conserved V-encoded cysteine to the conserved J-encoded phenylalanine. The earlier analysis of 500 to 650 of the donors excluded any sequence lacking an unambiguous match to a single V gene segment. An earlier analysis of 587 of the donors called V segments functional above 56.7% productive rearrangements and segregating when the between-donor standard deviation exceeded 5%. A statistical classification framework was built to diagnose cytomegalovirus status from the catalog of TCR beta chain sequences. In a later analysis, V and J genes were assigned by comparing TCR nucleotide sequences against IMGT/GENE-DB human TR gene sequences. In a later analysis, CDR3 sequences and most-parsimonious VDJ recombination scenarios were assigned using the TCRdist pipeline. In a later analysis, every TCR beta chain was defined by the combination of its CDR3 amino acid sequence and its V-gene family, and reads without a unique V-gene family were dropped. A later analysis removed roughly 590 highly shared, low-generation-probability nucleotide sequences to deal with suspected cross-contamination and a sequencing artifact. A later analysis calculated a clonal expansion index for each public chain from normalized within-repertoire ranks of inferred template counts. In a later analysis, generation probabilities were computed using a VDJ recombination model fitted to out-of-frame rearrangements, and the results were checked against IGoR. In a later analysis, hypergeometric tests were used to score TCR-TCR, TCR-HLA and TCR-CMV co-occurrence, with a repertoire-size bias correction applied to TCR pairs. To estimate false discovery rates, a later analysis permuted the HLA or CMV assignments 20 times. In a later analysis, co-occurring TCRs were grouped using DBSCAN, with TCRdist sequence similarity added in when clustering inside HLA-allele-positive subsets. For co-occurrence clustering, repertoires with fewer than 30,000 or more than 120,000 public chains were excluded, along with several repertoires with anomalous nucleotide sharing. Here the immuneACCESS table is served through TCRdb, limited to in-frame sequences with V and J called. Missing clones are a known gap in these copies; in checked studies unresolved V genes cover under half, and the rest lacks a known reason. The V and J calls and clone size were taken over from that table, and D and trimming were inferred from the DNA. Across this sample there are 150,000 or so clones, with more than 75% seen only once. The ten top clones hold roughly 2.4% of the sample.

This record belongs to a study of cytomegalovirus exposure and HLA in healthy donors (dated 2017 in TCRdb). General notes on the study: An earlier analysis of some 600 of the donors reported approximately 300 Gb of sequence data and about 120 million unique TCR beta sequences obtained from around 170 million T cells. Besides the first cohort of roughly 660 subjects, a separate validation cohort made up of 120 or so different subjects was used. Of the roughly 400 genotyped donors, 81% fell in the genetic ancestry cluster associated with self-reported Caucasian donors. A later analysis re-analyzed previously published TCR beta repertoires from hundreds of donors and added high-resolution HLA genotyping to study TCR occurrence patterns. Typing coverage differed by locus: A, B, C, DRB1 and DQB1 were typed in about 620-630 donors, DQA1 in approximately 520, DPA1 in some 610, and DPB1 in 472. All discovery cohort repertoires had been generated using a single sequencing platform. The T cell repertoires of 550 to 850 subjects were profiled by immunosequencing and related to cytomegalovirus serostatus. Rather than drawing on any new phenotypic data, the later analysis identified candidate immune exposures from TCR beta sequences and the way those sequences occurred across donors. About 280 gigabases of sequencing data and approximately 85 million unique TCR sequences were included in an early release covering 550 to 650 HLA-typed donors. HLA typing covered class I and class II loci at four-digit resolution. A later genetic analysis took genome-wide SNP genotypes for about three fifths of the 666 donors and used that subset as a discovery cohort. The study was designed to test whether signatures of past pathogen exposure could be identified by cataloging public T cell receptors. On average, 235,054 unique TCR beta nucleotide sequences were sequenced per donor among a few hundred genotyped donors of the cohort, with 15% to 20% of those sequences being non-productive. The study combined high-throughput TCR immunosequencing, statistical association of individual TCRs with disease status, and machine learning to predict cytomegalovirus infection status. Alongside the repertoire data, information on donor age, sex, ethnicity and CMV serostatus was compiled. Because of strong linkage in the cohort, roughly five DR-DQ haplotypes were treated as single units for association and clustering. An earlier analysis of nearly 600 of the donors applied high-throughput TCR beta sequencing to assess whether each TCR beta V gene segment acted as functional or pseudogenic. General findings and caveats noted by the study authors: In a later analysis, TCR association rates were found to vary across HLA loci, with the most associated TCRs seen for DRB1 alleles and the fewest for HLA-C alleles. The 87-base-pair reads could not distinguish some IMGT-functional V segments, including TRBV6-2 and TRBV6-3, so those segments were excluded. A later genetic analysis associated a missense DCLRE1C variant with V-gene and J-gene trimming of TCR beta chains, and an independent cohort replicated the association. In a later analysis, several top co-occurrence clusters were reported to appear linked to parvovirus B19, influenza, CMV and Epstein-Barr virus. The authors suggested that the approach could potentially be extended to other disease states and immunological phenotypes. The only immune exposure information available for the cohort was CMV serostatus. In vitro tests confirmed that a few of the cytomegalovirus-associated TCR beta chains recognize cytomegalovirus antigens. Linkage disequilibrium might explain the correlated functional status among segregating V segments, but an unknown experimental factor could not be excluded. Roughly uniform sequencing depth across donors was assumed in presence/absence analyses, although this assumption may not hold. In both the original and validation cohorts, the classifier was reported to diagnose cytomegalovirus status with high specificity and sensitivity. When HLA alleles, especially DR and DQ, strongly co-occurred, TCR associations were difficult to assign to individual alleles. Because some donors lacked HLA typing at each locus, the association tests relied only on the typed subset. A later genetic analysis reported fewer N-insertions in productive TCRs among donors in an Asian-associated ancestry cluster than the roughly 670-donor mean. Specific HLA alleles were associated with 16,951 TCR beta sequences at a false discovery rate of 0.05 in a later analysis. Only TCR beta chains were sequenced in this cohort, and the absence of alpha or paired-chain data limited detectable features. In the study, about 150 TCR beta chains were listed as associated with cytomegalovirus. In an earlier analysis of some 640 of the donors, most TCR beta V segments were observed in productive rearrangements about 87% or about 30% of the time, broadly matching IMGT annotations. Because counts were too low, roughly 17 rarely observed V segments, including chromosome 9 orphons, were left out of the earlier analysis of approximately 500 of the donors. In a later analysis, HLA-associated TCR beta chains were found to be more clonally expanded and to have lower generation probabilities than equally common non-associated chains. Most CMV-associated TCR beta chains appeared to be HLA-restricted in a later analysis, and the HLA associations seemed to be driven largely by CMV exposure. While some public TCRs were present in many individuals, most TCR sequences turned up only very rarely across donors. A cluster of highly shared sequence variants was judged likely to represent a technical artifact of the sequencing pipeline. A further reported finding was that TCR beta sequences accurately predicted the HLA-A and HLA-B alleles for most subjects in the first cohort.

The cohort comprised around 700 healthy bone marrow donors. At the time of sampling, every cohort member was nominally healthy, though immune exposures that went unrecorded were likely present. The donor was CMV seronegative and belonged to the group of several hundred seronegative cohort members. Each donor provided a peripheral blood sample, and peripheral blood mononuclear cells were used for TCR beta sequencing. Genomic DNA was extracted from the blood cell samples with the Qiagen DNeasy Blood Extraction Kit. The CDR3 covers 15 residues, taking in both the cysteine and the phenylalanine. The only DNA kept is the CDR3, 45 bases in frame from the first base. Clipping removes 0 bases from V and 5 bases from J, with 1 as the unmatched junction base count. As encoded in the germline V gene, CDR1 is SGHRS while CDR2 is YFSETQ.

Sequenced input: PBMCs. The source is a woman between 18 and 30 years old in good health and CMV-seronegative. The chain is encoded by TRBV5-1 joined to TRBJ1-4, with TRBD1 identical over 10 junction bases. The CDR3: CASSLGGQGNEKLFF. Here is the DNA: TGCGCCAGCAGCTTGGGGGGACAGGGGAATGAAAAACTGTTTTTT.